The T cell receptor beta chain described here comes from a study of PD-L1 blockade in urothelial cancer (dated by TCRdb to the late 2010s). As for the study more broadly: Every patient began therapy in about 2014 and was given atezolizumab 1,200 mg intravenously every 3 weeks. About 90% of the roughly 29 patients were males with bladder-origin urothelial cancer, and about 65% of the roughly 30 reported a prior smoking history. Patients had an ECOG performance status of 0 or 1 and had received between 0 and 3 prior chemotherapy regimens. Blood samples were analyzed at two time points: 3 weeks after treatment start (second dose) and 6 weeks after treatment start. Blood samples gave a median of approximately 150,000 T cells and 88,000 or so unique TCRs, with a median clonality of 0.080. The study was an exploratory multi-omic analysis of somatic, immune and clinical correlates of response to PD-L1 blockade with atezolizumab in urothelial cancer. TCR sequencing covered pretreatment tumor samples and matched, serially collected peripheral blood taken before and after atezolizumab treatment. Durable clinical benefit meant progression-free survival longer than 6 months, and TCR features were also tested against progression-free and overall survival. In the same patients who had TCR sequencing, pretreatment tumors also underwent whole exome sequencing and RNA sequencing. Durable clinical benefit was achieved by nine patients but not by the remaining 20. Pretreatment blood TCR-seq was available for nearly 30 patients, at least one posttreatment blood collection was obtained for roughly 25 patients, and tumor TCR-seq was available for roughly 25 patients. What the work shows at the level of the full study, not this receptor alone: Because the sample size was small (n of about 29) and many exploratory analyses were performed, the results are intended to be hypothesis-generating. A pretreatment peripheral blood TCR clonality below the median was linked to improved progression-free and overall survival. Among patients with durable benefit, tumor-associated TCR clones showed greater expansion in peripheral blood 3 weeks after treatment started (n of about 20, p = 0.022).

The cohort comprised nearly 30 patients with locally advanced or metastatic urothelial carcinoma treated at Memorial Sloan Kettering on a trial protocol. Peripheral blood mononuclear cells were collected pretreatment and during treatment, with between 1 and 8 total time points obtained per patient. The Qiagen DNeasy Blood extraction kit was used to purify genomic DNA from total PBMCs and from tumor samples. PBMCs were collected pretreatment and during treatment and were isolated and stored as previously described. Synthetic TCR analog templates were spiked into each PCR so that absolute template abundance could be estimated from read counts. The immunoSEQ assay used bias-controlled V and J gene primers to amplify TCRbeta CDR3 regions from genomic DNA. Rearranged TCRbeta segments were sequenced at approximately 20X coverage. Under the source paper's analysis protocol: Clustering was used to correct sequencing errors, and CDR3s were annotated against IMGT to assign V, D and J genes. Downstream analyses used only productive TCRbeta rearrangements, leaving out any out-of-frame or stop-codon sequences. To compute clonality, Shannon entropy was normalized by the log of the number of unique productive sequences and then subtracted from one. Fisher's exact test with Benjamini-Hochberg correction, at a threshold of adjusted p below 0.01, was used to find clones that differed between time points or between blood and tumor. TCRdb obtained this table from immuneACCESS and retained in-frame rearrangements with V and J assigned. These tables miss some clones; where compared with another copy, unresolved V genes account for less than half of the shortfall, and the remainder is unexplained. Clonal size and the V and J genes are those of that table, whereas D and trimming came from the DNA. This sample comprises around 120,000 clones, approximately 85% of them detected only once. Clones ranked in the top ten supply about 2.3% of the sample.

In regard to this clone: The specificity of this receptor is unknown. Per-base qualities were not stored, and no clone one base away is much larger.

This receptor was taken from a man between 50 and 59 years old with urothelial cancer. The sample consisted of PBMCs, taken around atezolizumab (anti-PD-L1) treatment.

This receptor carries the CDR3 CASSLTGLLNTGELFF. DNA sequence: TGTGCCAGCAGCCTGACAGGTTTACTGAACACCGGGGAGCTGTTTTTT. In this chain, TRBV11-2 is recombined with TRBJ2-2; the D region possibly corresponds to TRBD1 (6 bases align). Per the germline V gene, SGHAT is the CDR1 and FQNNGV is the CDR2. The cysteine opens and the phenylalanine closes a CDR3 of 16 amino acids. Left in the record is the CDR3 DNA by itself, 48 bases read in frame from the first base. V gives up 5 bases and J gives up 1 base, and the segment between their germline ends measures 14 bases.